Following are 15 T cell receptor beta chains from one sample sequenced in a study of cytomegalovirus exposure and HLA in healthy donors. Both 60 Vbeta primers and 13 Jbeta primers went into the PCR. The data were produced by immunoSEQ multiplex PCR, yet TCRdb's version contains in-frame clones alone and is incomplete. The repertoire consists of 200,000 to 250,000 clones, with 70% to 80% occurring once and the leading ten covering 2.7%. The sequenced sample was PBMCs. These receptors were taken from a woman aged 55 to 70 in good health and CMV-seropositive.

The chain links TRBV7-8 to TRBJ1-2; the D is unclear. Germline CDR1 SGHVS, CDR2 FQNEAQ. CDR3 length equals 16 residues. Trimming pared 4 bases from V and 8 bases from J, leaving 23 bases between. This CDR3 reads CASSSQSGESGLGYTF. The CDR3 nucleotides are TGTGCCAGCAGCTCCCAAAGCGGGGAGTCGGGCTTGGGCTACACCTTC.

V gene TRBV6-1 combines with J gene TRBJ2-7, with TRBD2 matching 7 bases. The germline CDR1 and CDR2 sequences are MNHNS and SASEGT. V was pared by 6 bases and J by 0 bases, with 8 bases of the junction left unmatched. CDR3 size: 15 residues. For the CDR3, the DNA is TGTGCCAGCAGCTCGGGGGGTGGAATCTCCTACGAGCAGTACTTC. Protein: CASSSGGGISYEQYF.

The chain is built from TRBV2 and TRBJ2-1; 8 nucleotides agree with TRBD2. Per germline, CDR1 SNHLY and CDR2 FYNNEI. V dropped 5 bases and J dropped 6; count of bases not matched to a gene: 12. The CDR3 extends over 16 amino acids. The CDR3 protein is CASSLSGLEFFNEQFF. CDR3 sequence (DNA): TGTGCCAGCAGTCTATCGGGACTAGAGTTCTTCAATGAGCAGTTCTTC. Variable domain in full (rest from reference TRBV2 and TRBJ2-1): EPEVTQTPSHQVTQMGQEVILRCVPISNHLYFYWYRQILGQKVEFLVSFYNNEISEKSEIFDDQFSVERPDGSNFTLKIRSTKLEDSAMYFCASSLSGLEFFNEQFFGPGTRLTVL.

The J gene is TRBJ1-4, the V gene TRBV5-4; D is perhaps TRBD1 (5 bases). Germline V gene data show CDR1 as SGHNT and CDR2 as YYREEE (reference sequence). The CDR3 is 15 amino acids. V lost 6 bases to trimming and J lost 5 bases, with 17 bases between them. The CDR3 loop reads CASTMRLGLNEKLFF. CDR3 nucleotides: TGTGCCAGCACCATGAGGCTGGGACTGAATGAAAAACTGTTTTTT.

V is TRBV19 and J is TRBJ1-6; the match to TRBD1 covers 7 bases. In germline, CDR1 is LNHDA, CDR2 SQIVND (reference sequence). J gave up 0 bases and V 8 bases, and 7 bases lay outside the gene matches. The CDR3 has 16 amino acids. DNA for the CDR3: TGTGCCAGTTCTAACAGGGGAAGCTCCTATAATTCACCCCTCCACTTT. Translating it yields CASSNRGSSYNSPLHF. The full variable domain, rest sourced from reference TRBV19 and TRBJ1-6, is DGGITQSPKYLFRKEGQNVTLSCEQNLNHDAMYWYRQDPGQGLRLIYYSQIVNDFQKGDIAEGYSVSREKKESFPLTVTSAQKNPTAFYLCASSNRGSSYNSPLHFGNGTRLTVT.

This chain joins TRBV7-6 and TRBJ2-3; unclear D gene. Germline V gene lookup returns CDR1 SGHVS and CDR2 FNYEAQ. This CDR3 comprises 11 residues. The ends were cut back, 5 bases at V and 5 bases at J, with 5 bases in the middle. As DNA, the CDR3 is TGTGCCAGCAGCGCTAAAGATACGCAGTATTTT. This sequence encodes CASSAKDTQYF.

The gene calls are TRBV5-5 and TRBJ1-4; D is undetermined. The germline V gene has CDR1 SGHKS and CDR2 YYEKEE (reference sequence). The CDR3 extends over 15 amino acids. V was cut by 5 bases and J by 8 bases, with 19 bases left in between. The CDR3 protein is CASRTTSGNTEKLFF. In DNA, the CDR3 is TGTGCCAGCAGAACTACCTCCGGGAACACCGAAAAACTGTTTTTT. Drawing the rest from reference TRBV5-5 and TRBJ1-4, the complete variable domain is DAGVTQSPTHLIKTRGQQVTLRCSPISGHKSVSWYQQVLGQGPQFIFQYYEKEERGRGNFPDRFSARQFPNYSSELNVNALLLGDSALYLCASRTTSGNTEKLFFGSGTQLSVL.

Details on this clone: One end of the junction is discordant with germline, which a read error may explain. This sample includes further DNA sequences coding for the same CDR3. This sequence joins TRBV30 and TRBJ2-3, with TRBD2 matching 9 bases. This CDR3 is 15 amino acids long. Germline assignment: CDR1 GTSNPN and CDR2 SVGIG (reference sequence). The CDR3 sequence is CAWSGAGGSTDTQYF. The CDR3 nucleotides are TGTGCCTGGAGTGGAGCGGGAGGAAGCACAGATACGCAGTACTTT.

The rearrangement uses TRBV9 and TRBJ2-5, with 11 bases that match TRBD2. This CDR3 is built from 18 residues. Germline V gene data show CDR1 as SGDLS and CDR2 as YYNGEE. With 0 bases clipped from V and 0 bases from J, the junction kept 7 bases outside the gene matches. The CDR3 DNA follows: TGTGCCAGCAGCGTAGGCGTACTAGCGGGGGCCAACCAAGAGACCCAGTACTTC. This codes for CASSVGVLAGANQETQYF. Combining the CDR3 with reference TRBV9 and TRBJ2-5 gives the whole variable domain DSGVTQTPKHLITATGQRVTLRCSPRSGDLSVYWYQQSLDQGLQFLIQYYNGEERAKGNILERFSAQQFPDLHSELNLSSLELGDSALYFCASSVGVLAGANQETQYFGPGTRLLVL.

The CDR3: CASSPQGRVSGTEAFF. The CDR3, as DNA: TGTGCCAGCAGTCCTCAGGGGCGAGTCTCTGGGACTGAAGCTTTCTTT. This chain joins TRBV2 and TRBJ1-1; D might be TRBD1 (6 bases). V was clipped by 5 bases and J by 5 bases, with 21 bases between them. Germline V gene sequence: CDR1 SNHLY, CDR2 FYNNEI. The CDR3 is 16 residues long.

The chain has TRBV5-4 and TRBJ1-5; D remains unclear. Trimming removed 0 bases at V and 1 base at J, with 8 bases between. The CDR3 spans 15 residues. Germline CDR1 reads SGHNT; CDR2 reads YYREEE (reference sequence). CDR3 region: CASSLGGDSNQPQHF. In DNA, the CDR3 is TGTGCCAGCAGCTTGGGGGGAGACAGCAATCAGCCCCAGCATTTT.

The sample holds a few counts of this clone. The rearrangement uses TRBV6-5 and TRBJ1-1, with 10 bases fitting TRBD1. Germline V gene sequence: CDR1 MNHEY, CDR2 SVGAGI. The length of the CDR3 is 14 residues. V gave up 2 bases and J gave up 4 bases; unmatched junction bases: 1. The CDR3, as DNA: TGTGCCAGCAGTTACGGACAGGGGGTCACTGAAGCTTTCTTT. Protein sequence: CASSYGQGVTEAFF.

The chain employs TRBV6-1 and TRBJ1-2; possible D gene TRBD1, 5 bases. V was trimmed by 6 bases and J by 5 bases, leaving 16 bases between them. There are 14 residues in the CDR3. Germline CDR1 reads MNHNS; CDR2 reads SASEGT. The CDR3 is CASRVERQLYGYTF. In DNA, the CDR3 is TGTGCCAGCAGGGTAGAGCGACAGCTTTATGGCTACACCTTC.

The chain joins TRBV18 to TRBJ2-7; weak D call: TRBD2 (5 bases). The V gene lost 5 bases and the J gene lost 7 bases, with 15 bases spanning the gap. CDR3 size: 13 residues. Germline loops: CDR1 KGHSH, CDR2 LQKENI. The CDR3 coding sequence is TGTGCCAGCTCAGATACCACCAGGAGGGAGCAGTACTTC. Its protein is CASSDTTRREQYF.

This clone showed up just once. In nucleotides, the CDR3 is TGTGCCAGTAGTATAGATTTAAAAGCAGGCTATGGCTACACCTTC. The encoded protein is CASSIDLKAGYGYTF. The chain couples TRBV19 to TRBJ1-2; D not resolved. CDR3 length: 15 amino acids. Germline CDR1 reads LNHDA; CDR2 reads SQIVND (reference sequence). V gave up 0 bases and J gave up 4 bases, with 12 bases separating them.